These 9 T cell receptor beta chains were all obtained from the same sample, sequenced in a study of response to subunit inactivated influenza vaccine (dated by TCRdb to the late 2010s). Libraries came from RT-PCR. The instrument given in TCRdb is Illumina HiSeq 2500. Using fastp at Q25 and MiXCR, TCRdb reprocessed the public reads and kept productive beta chains. Each CDR3 protein gets just one entry, which takes the most common genes and DNA from the rows behind it. A total of around 200,000 distinct CDR3 sequences appear in this sample, about 9.3% of them only once. The ten largest clones take up approximately 10% of the sample. The source was non-naive T cells sorted from PBMCs, collected on the day of vaccination. According to the study, the label for this sample's cell subset or site signals: memory T cell fraction. These receptors were taken from a man aged 45-65 years who received an inactivated influenza vaccine. Donor details come from another sample of the same person, matched by shared clones.

CDR3 sequence reads: CAWSTKDRVKETQYF. The DNA of the CDR3 is TGTGCCTGGAGTACAAAGGACAGGGTGAAAGAGACCCAGTACTTC. V is TRBV30 and J is TRBJ2-5; 8 bases fit TRBD1. Trimming took 2 bases from V and 3 from J; bases not matched to a gene: 8. This CDR3 region has 15 residues. The germline CDR1 and CDR2 sequences are GTSNPN and SVGIG (reference sequence).

The gene calls are TRBV20-1 and TRBJ2-7; TRBD1 matches 9 bases. Germline V gene data show CDR1 as DFQATT and CDR2 as SNEGSKA (reference sequence). The ends lost 6 bases at V and 5 bases at J; junction bases unmatched: 11. The CDR3 runs 14 residues. The CDR3 is CSARTGTGYNEQYF. CDR3 DNA sequence: TGCAGTGCCAGGACCGGGACAGGGTACAACGAGCAGTACTTC.

This clonotype was observed a handful of times. The chain uses TRBV4-2 and TRBJ1-5; D is ambiguous. Trimming removed 0 bases at V and 1 base at J, with 10 bases between. Germline assignment: CDR1 LGHNA and CDR2 YNFKEQ. There are 16 residues in the CDR3. This CDR3 reads CASSQDQNRSNQPQHF. The CDR3 bases are TGTGCCAGCAGCCAAGATCAGAACAGAAGCAATCAGCCCCAGCATTTT.

This chain links TRBV3-1 with TRBJ1-6; D gene unclear. The CDR3 has 14 residues. V lost 2 bases to trimming and J lost 7 bases, with 9 bases between them. The V gene's germline CDR1 is LGHDT and CDR2 YNNKEL (reference sequence). CDR3 residues: CASSQRQVNSPLHF. Written as DNA, the CDR3 is TGTGCCAGCAGCCAAAGACAAGTCAATTCACCCCTCCACTTT.

The sample holds many counts of this clonotype. This chain links TRBV7-3 with TRBJ2-2, with 9 bases identical to TRBD2. This CDR3 has 17 residues. The V segment lost 0 bases and the J segment 7 bases; nucleotides outside the gene matches: 9. Per germline, CDR1 SGHTA and CDR2 FQGTGA. The CDR3 DNA sequence: TGTGCCAGCAGCTTAACGCTGGGACTAGCCGTCGGCGGGGAGCTGTTTTTT. Amino acid sequence: CASSLTLGLAVGGELFF. Full variable domain (outside the CDR3, taken from reference TRBV7-3 and TRBJ2-2): GAGVSQTPSNKVTEKGKYVELRCDPISGHTALYWYRQSLGQGPEFLIYFQGTGAADDSGLPNDRFFAVRPEGSVSTLKIQRTERGDSAVYLCASSLTLGLAVGGELFFGEGSRLTVL.

This chain uses TRBV7-8 with TRBJ2-5; a weak D match, TRBD1 (6 bases). The CDR3 consists of 13 residues. Germline V CDR1 and CDR2: SGHVS, FQNEAQ. V was trimmed by 8 bases and J by 2 bases, leaving 12 bases between them. Here the CDR3 reads CASAPDRQETQYF. The CDR3, as DNA: TGTGCCAGCGCTCCCGACAGGCAAGAGACCCAGTACTTC.

This clonotype was counted many times. The gene calls are TRBV20-1 and TRBJ2-7; the D is unclear. Germline lookup yields CDR1 DFQATT and CDR2 SNEGSKA (reference sequence). This CDR3 contains 11 residues. Trimming cost V 7 bases and J 3 bases, with 10 bases left between them. CDR3 region: CSGGFDYEQYF. CDR3 in DNA: TGCAGTGGAGGCTTTGACTACGAGCAGTACTTC.

J is TRBJ2-2 and V is TRBV4-2, with 13 bases fitting TRBD2. Germline V gene lookup returns CDR1 LGHNA and CDR2 YNFKEQ. This CDR3 has 19 residues. V lost 3 bases and J lost 0; bases outside the gene matches: 7. This CDR3 reads CASSHPLAGGPSNTGELFF. In nucleotides, the CDR3 is TGTGCCAGCAGCCATCCACTAGCGGGAGGGCCATCGAACACCGGGGAGCTGTTTTTT.

This clonotype was seen at least ten times. The chain couples TRBV11-2 to TRBJ2-1; TRBD2 agrees at 10 bases. V trimming: 0 bases; J trimming: 8 bases; junction bases outside the gene matches: 16. This CDR3 region has 19 residues. CDR1 and CDR2 from the germline V gene are SGHAT and FQNNGV. The CDR3 nucleotides read TGTGCCAGCAGCTTAGACCCCGTTCTCGGGAAGCGGGAGGGCGATGAGCAGTTCTTC. Protein sequence: CASSLDPVLGKREGDEQFF.